What follows are 18 T cell receptor beta chains derived from one specimen sequenced in a study of T-cell reconstitution after alpha-beta-depleted transplantation in children. Unique molecular identifiers were incorporated when the TCRbeta library was constructed. TCRdb reprocessed the PCR reads via MiXCR and lists one record per CDR3 protein. This table holds around 200,000 distinct CDR3 sequences, 17% found once. The starting material was PBMCs, mostly from graft donor cells, obtained 360 days after TCRalphabeta/CD19-depleted stem cell transplant. These receptors were collected from a male patient aged 2-15 years who had a stem cell transplant for acute lymphoblastic leukemia, so the T cells may come from the graft donor.

The chain recombines TRBV27 with TRBJ1-2; the D gene is possibly TRBD1 (6 bases). Trimming removed 10 bases at V and 0 bases at J, with 18 bases between. Germline CDR1 and CDR2: MNHEY and SMNVEV (reference sequence). The CDR3 runs to 15 residues. DNA for the CDR3: TGTGCCACTTACACCGGGGGGGGCCCTAACTATGGCTACACCTTC. Its translation: CATYTGGGPNYGYTF.

V usage is TRBV12-3 or TRBV12-4 and J usage is TRBJ1-1, with D possibly being TRBD1 (6 bases). V was shortened by 6 bases and J by 2 bases, with 10 bases between the two germline ends. The CDR3 extends over 13 amino acids. The CDR3 DNA reads TGTGCCAGCAGGGCGGACAGAAACACTGAAGCTTTCTTT. Amino acids: CASRADRNTEAFF.

This clonotype was counted only a few times. This chain links TRBV30 with TRBJ2-2; D unclear. The ends were cut back, 0 bases at V and 1 base at J, with 9 bases in the middle. CDR1 and CDR2 from the germline V gene are GTSNPN and SVGIG (reference sequence). The CDR3 is 15 residues long. As DNA, the CDR3 is TGTGCCTGGAGTGTACAAGTCTGGAACACCGGGGAGCTGTTTTTT. It codes for CAWSVQVWNTGELFF.

The rearrangement uses TRBV6-5 and TRBJ1-2; 9 bases line up with TRBD1. This CDR3 contains 16 residues. CDR1 is MNHEY, CDR2 SVGAGI, per germline. V shed 4 bases, J shed 4 bases, and the junction held 10 bases outside the gene matches. This CDR3 reads CASSSPTTGGTYGYTF. The CDR3 region has the DNA TGTGCCAGCAGTTCACCCACGACAGGGGGGACCTATGGCTACACCTTC.

The CDR3: CASSSGGGTGELFF. The CDR3 nucleotides read TGTGCTAGTTCCTCAGGGGGCGGCACCGGGGAGCTGTTTTTT. This sequence joins TRBV12-5 and TRBJ2-2, with 8 bases identical to TRBD1. Unmatched junction bases numbered 6, after V lost 8 bases and J lost 4 bases. Germline V gene sequence: CDR1 LGHNT, CDR2 FRNRAP. This CDR3 has 14 amino acids. Variable domain in full (rest from reference TRBV12-5 and TRBJ2-2): DARVTQTPRHKVTEMGQEVTMRCQPILGHNTVFWYRQTMMQGLELLAYFRNRAPLDDSGMPKDRFSAEMPDATLATLKIQPSEPRDSAVYFCASSSGGGTGELFFGEGSRLTVL.

V usage is TRBV7-9 and J usage is TRBJ1-1; D is ambiguous. Germline-derived CDR1 and CDR2 are SEHNR and FQNEAQ (reference sequence). Trimming took 2 bases from V and 7 from J, leaving 11 bases between them. The CDR3 sequence is 13 residues long. CDR3 loop: CASSLSRNGEAFF. DNA for the CDR3: TGTGCCAGCAGCTTAAGCCGGAACGGTGAAGCTTTCTTT.

In its sample, this clonotype is medium-sized. The chain is built from TRBV4-3 and TRBJ2-7; 11 bases are a match to TRBD2. The CDR3 has 17 amino acids. The germline V gene encodes CDR1 LGHNA and CDR2 YSLEER. The trim removed 0 bases at V and 5 bases at J, leaving 9 bases unmatched. The CDR3 DNA sequence: TGCGCCAGCAGCCAAGACCGCCCTTCTAGCGGGGGGAACGAGCAGTACTTC. It codes for CASSQDRPSSGGNEQYF.

This clonotype has a count of ten or more. V gene TRBV7-6 combines with J gene TRBJ2-2; 9 bases agree with TRBD2. V gave up 5 bases and J gave up 4 bases; unmatched junction bases: 5. Per the germline V gene, CDR1 is SGHVS and CDR2 is FNYEAQ. The CDR3 is 15 residues long. In DNA form, the CDR3 reads TGTGCCAGCAGCCGCAGCGGGGGGCCCACCGGGGAGCTGTTTTTT. This gives the protein CASSRSGGPTGELFF.

The chain couples TRBV7-2 to TRBJ2-7, with D perhaps TRBD1 (5 bases). The length of the CDR3 is 15 residues. Per the germline V gene, CDR1 is SGHTA and CDR2 is FQGNSA. Trimming left V 1 base short and J 2 bases short, with 12 bases between. The CDR3 sequence is CASSLGPLQAYEQYF. Written as DNA, the CDR3 is TGTGCCAGCAGCTTAGGTCCACTACAGGCCTACGAGCAGTACTTC.

The chain couples TRBV5-1 to TRBJ2-2; no clear D. The CDR3 loop spans 15 amino acids. Per the germline V gene, CDR1 is SGHRS and CDR2 is YFSETQ. Between the trimmed V and J ends, which lost 2 bases and 0 bases, there was a span of 8 bases. CDR3 residues: CASSFDGANTGELFF. The CDR3 DNA reads as TGCGCCAGCAGCTTCGACGGAGCGAACACCGGGGAGCTGTTTTTT.

The V and J genes are TRBV12-3 or TRBV12-4 and TRBJ2-2; TRBD1 agrees at 9 bases. After removal of 6 bases from V and 4 bases from J, the junction contained 9 bases not matched to a gene. The CDR3 sequence is 16 residues long. DNA of the CDR3: TGTGCCAGCAGACCACACAGGGGGCAGGGCACCGGGGAGCTGTTTTTT. Its protein is CASRPHRGQGTGELFF.

This clonotype was detected only a few times. The chain has TRBV7-8 and TRBJ2-1, with 9 bases aligning to TRBD1. Per germline, CDR1 SGHVS and CDR2 FQNEAQ. V was pared by 4 bases and J by 9 bases, with 10 bases of the junction left unmatched. The length of the CDR3 is 15 residues. CDR3 nucleotides: TGTGCCAGCAGCTCCCCGGGACAGGGACGCGGTGAGCAGTTCTTC. Translated: CASSSPGQGRGEQFF.

There are a few counts of this clonotype. The rearrangement joins TRBV29-1 to TRBJ2-3; TRBD2 matches 15 bases. The CDR3 extends over 15 amino acids. After removal of 7 bases from V and 6 bases from J, the junction contained 8 bases not matched to a gene. CDR1 and CDR2 (germline): SQVTM, ANQGSEA. Written as DNA, the CDR3 is TGCAGCGCCGGGACTAGCGGGGGGATTGCGGATACGCAGTATTTT. It is translated as CSAGTSGGIADTQYF.

This chain joins TRBV29-1 and TRBJ2-5; 11 nucleotides align to TRBD2. Germline values: CDR1 SQVTM, CDR2 ANQGSEA. V lost 4 bases to trimming and J lost 2 bases; unmatched junction nucleotides: 3. The CDR3 consists of 14 residues. The CDR3 DNA reads TGCAGCGTTGCTAGCGGGGGGATACAAGAGACCCAGTACTTC. Translation: CSVASGGIQETQYF.

The sample holds a few counts of this clonotype. This rearrangement joins TRBV28 to TRBJ1-6; no reliable D call. V was trimmed by 1 base and J by 8 bases, leaving 18 bases between them. CDR1 is MDHEN, CDR2 SYDVKM, per germline. This CDR3 has 17 amino acids. The CDR3 protein is CASSLFRAKLWDSPLHF. The CDR3 nucleotides read TGTGCCAGCAGTTTATTTAGGGCGAAGTTATGGGATTCACCCCTCCACTTT.

The chain carries TRBV12-3 or TRBV12-4 and TRBJ2-3; possibly TRBD2 for D (5 bases). This CDR3 comprises 18 residues. The ends were cut back, 10 bases at V and 0 bases at J, with 26 bases in the middle. CDR3 in DNA: TGTGCCATCTGTTTAGCGCGGTTTATTGCTACTAGCACAGATACGCAGTATTTT. Its translation is CAICLARFIATSTDTQYF.

In its sample, this clonotype was seen a few times. This chain connects TRBV3-1 to TRBJ2-5; 8 nucleotides match TRBD1. The trim removed 6 bases at V and 1 base at J, leaving 1 base unmatched. The length of the CDR3 is 13 residues. Germline V gene sequence: CDR1 LGHDT, CDR2 YNNKEL (reference sequence). CDR3 protein: CASRGTGQETQYF. The CDR3 bases are TGTGCCAGCAGGGGGACAGGCCAAGAGACCCAGTACTTC.

This clonotype was picked up a small number of times. This chain uses TRBV28 with TRBJ1-2; 8 bases agree with TRBD1. This CDR3 is 16 amino acids long. Germline CDR1 and CDR2: MDHEN and SYDVKM. V was pared by 3 bases and J by 2 bases, with 8 bases of the junction left unmatched. DNA for the CDR3: TGTGCCAGCAGTTTCTATATTAGGACAGGGAACTATGGCTACACCTTC. It specifies CASSFYIRTGNYGYTF.